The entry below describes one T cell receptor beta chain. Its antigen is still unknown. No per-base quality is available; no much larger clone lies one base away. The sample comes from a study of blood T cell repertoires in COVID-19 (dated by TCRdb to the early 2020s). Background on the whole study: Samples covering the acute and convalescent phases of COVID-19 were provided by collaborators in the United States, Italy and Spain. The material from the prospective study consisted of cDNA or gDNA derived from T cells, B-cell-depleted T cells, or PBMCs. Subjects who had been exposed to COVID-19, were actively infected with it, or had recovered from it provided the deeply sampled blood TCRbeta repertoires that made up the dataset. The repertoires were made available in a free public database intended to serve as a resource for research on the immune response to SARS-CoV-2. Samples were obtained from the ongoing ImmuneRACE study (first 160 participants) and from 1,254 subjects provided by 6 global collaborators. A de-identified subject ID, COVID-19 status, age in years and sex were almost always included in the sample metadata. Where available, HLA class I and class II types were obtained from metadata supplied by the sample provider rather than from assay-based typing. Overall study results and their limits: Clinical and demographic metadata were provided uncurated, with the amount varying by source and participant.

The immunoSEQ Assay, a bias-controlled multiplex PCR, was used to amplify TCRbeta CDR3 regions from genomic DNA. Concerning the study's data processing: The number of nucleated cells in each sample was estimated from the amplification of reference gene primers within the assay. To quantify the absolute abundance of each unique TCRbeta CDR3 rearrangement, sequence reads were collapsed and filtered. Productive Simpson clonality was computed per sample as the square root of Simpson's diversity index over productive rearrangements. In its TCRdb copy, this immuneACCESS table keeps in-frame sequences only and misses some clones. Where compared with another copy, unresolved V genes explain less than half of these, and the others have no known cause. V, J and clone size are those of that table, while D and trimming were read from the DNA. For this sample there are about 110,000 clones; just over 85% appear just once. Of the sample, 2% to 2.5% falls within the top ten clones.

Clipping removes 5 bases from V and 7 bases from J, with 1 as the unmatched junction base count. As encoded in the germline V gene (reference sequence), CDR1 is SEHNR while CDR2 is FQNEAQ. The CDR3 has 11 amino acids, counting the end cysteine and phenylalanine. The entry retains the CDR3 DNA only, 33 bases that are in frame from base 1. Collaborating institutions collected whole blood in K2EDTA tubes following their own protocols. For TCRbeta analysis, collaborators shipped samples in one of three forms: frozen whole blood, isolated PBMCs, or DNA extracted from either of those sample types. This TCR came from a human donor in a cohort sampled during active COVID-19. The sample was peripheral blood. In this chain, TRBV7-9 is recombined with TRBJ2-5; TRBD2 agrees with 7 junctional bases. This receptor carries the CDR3 CASSGGGTQYF. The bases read TGTGCCAGCAGCGGGGGGGGGACCCAGTACTTC. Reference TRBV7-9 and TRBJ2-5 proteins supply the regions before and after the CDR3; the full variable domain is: DTGVSQNPRHKITKRGQNVTFRCDPISEHNRLYWYRQTLGQGPEFLTYFQNEAQLEKSRLLSDRFSAERPKGSFSTLEIQRTEQGDSAMYLCASSGGGTQYFGPGTRLLVL.